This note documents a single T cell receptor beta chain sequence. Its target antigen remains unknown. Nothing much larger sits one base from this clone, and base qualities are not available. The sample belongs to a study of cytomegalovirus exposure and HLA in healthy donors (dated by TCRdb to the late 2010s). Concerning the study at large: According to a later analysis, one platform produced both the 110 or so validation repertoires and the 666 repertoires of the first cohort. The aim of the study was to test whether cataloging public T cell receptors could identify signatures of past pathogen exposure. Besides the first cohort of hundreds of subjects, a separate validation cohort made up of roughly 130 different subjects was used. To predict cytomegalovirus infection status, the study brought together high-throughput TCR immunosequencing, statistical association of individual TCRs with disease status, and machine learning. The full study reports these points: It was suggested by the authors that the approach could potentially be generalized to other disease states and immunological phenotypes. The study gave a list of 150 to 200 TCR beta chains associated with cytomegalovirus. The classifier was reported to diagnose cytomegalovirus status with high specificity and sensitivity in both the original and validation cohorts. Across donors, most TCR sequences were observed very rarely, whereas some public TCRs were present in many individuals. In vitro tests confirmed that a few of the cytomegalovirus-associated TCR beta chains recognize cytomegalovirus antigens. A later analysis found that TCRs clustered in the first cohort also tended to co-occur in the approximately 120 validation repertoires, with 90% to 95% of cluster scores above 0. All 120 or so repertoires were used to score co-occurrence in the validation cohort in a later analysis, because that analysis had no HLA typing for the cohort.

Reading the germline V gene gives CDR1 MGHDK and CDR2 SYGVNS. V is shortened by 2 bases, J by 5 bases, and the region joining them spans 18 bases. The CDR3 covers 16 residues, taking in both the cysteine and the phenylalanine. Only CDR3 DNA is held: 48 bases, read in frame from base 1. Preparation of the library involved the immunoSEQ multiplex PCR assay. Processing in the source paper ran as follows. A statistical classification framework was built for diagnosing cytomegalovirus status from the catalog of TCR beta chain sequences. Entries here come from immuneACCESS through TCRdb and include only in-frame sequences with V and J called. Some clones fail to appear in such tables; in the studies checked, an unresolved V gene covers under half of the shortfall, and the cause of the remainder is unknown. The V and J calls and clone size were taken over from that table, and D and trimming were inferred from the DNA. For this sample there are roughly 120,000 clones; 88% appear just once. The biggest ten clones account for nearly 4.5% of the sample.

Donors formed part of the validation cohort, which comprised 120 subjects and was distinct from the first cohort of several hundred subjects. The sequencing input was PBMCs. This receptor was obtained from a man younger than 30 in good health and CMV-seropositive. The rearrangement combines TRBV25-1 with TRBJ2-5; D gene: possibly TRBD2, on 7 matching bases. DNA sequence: TGTGCCAGCAGTGAAACTCGAGGGGGGGTGTCTGAGACCCAGTACTTC. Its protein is CASSETRGGVSETQYF.